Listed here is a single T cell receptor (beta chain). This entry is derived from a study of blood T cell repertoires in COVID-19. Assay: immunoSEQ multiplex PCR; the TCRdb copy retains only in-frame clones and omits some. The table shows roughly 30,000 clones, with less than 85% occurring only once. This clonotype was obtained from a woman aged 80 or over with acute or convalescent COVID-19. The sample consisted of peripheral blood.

CDR3 in DNA: TGTGCAAGTCGCTTAACGGATGCCGGGGAAGGTCATAGCAATCAGCCCCAGCATTTT. Protein: CASRLTDAGEGHSNQPQHF. V usage is TRBV12-2 and J usage is TRBJ1-5. TRBV12-2 is noted as a pseudogene. The CDR3 loop spans 19 amino acids.